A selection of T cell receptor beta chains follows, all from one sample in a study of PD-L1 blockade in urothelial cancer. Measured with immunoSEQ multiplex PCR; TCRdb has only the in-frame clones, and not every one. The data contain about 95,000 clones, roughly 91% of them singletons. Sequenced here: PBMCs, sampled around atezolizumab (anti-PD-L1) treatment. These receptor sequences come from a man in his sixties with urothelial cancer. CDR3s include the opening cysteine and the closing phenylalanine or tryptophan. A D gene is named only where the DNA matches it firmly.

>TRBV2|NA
CASSAAPVDEQYF
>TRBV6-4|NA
CASSDDSPLVGPQHF
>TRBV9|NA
CASSVLGGSGPQHF
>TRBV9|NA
CASGGAGQPQHF
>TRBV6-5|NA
CASSYGGLQSVQYF
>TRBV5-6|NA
CASSFYTGELFF
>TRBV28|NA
CASSTTGLGKQNTEAFF
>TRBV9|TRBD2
CASSVYSGRSTDTQYF
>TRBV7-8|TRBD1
CASSPGGIAGELFF
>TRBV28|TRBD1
CASTTGQGNQPQHF
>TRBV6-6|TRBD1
CASSPLTGAEAFF
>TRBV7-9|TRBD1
CASSLSRGGVFYEQYF
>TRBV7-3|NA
CASSLNGRPGNTIYF
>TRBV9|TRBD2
CASSSRGSGSYEQYF
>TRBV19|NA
CASSIRSQPQHF
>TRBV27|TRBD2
CASSWGLAGGLETQYF
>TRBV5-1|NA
CASSVVTGANVLTF
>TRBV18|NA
CASSPGGTAKNIQYF
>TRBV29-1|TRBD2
CSVLLGGGTDTQYF
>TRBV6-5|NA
CASMGGLADSYEQYF
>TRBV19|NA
CASSIGSFGEQFF
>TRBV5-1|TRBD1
CASSLEWTGSYEQYF
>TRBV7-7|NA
CASSIQGEGDNEQFF
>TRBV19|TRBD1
CASRPYRDRQEKLFF
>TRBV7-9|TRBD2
CASSPGGAGGQETQYF
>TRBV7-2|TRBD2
CASTEGPITSVVETQYF
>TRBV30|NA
CAWTLLDPGGYTF
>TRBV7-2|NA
CASSSLGGAGETQYF
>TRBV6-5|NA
CASSEKLPPYEQYF
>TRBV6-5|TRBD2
CASTGGGDTQYF
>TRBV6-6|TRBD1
CASGGQASTDTQYF
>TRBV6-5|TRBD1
CASSSTGAIYGYTF
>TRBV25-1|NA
CASRPFSQTEAFF
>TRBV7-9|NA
CASSNPTGGAADTQYF
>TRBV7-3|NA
CASSLGPGPGDEQYF
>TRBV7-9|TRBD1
CASSRWDSYGYTF
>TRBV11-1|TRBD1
CASSWEGQGFYEQYF
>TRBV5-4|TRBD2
CASSSPGREGQETQYF
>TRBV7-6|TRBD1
CASSLAVGQPNNEQFF
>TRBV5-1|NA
CASSAQDTGELFF
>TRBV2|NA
CASSPTGVSADTQYF
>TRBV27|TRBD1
CASSPRRTGGIGELFF
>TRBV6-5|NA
CASTKSEAANYGYTF
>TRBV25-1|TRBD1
CASSDSGGEETQYF
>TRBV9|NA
CASSVSVGGTEAFF
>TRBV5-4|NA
CASSLGQYEQFF
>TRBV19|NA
CASSQTGNTEAFF
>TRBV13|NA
CASSQPRGAGETQYF
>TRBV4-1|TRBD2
CASSQASLAGTTGELFF
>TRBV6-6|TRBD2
CASISSGLAGGAKYF
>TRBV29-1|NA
CSAGFDEQFF
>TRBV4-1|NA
CASSQQRVSYNEQFF
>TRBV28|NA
CASSPGGLYAEAFF